These 9 T cell receptor beta chains share one sample of origin, sequenced in a study of regulatory T cells in long-lasting Graves disease. Through Arm-PCR of CDR3 regions and iRepertoire HTBI primers, TCR beta libraries were built. TCRdb reanalysed the multiplex PCR reads using MiXCR and keeps one entry per CDR3 protein. The repertoire holds over 350,000 distinct CDR3 sequences, with less than 25% as singletons. Time point defined: persistent/refractory GD, antithyroid drugs over 5 years with positive TRAb. With RNA extracted from PBMCs as input, the TCR library was made. This sample comprised peripheral blood mononuclear cells (PBMCs), obtained when the disease was refractory, from a patient treated with antithyroid drugs. Receptors were obtained from a female donor with Graves disease.

This clonotype was seen repeatedly, ten times or more. The J gene is TRBJ1-5, the V gene TRBV6-5; tentative D call: TRBD1 (5 bases). Per germline, CDR1 MNHEY and CDR2 SVGAGI. The CDR3 consists of 18 residues. V lost 0 bases to trimming and J lost 4 bases, with 19 bases between them. The CDR3 region is CASSYSSPGLGLNQPQHF. As DNA, the CDR3 is TGTGCCAGCAGTTACTCGTCCCCAGGGCTGGGCCTAAATCAGCCCCAGCATTTT.

V usage is TRBV20-1 and J usage is TRBJ2-2; 7 bases are a match to TRBD1. Trimming at V came to 3 bases and at J to 2 bases, leaving 3 bases not matched to a gene. The CDR3 is made up of 14 amino acids. Per the germline V gene, CDR1 is DFQATT and CDR2 is SNEGSKA (reference sequence). The CDR3 loop is CSASGTENTGELFF. CDR3 bases: TGCAGTGCTAGTGGGACAGAAAACACCGGGGAGCTGTTTTTT.

The chain combines TRBV19 with TRBJ1-5; 7 bases line up with TRBD1. This CDR3 is built from 16 residues. V was pared by 4 bases and J by 0 bases, with 6 bases of the junction left unmatched. Germline CDR1 LNHDA, CDR2 SQIVND (reference sequence). The CDR3: CASSTGQPYSNQPQHF. The CDR3 nucleotides are TGTGCCAGTAGTACGGGACAGCCCTATAGCAATCAGCCCCAGCATTTT.

The V and J genes are TRBV12-3 or TRBV12-4 and TRBJ2-1, with TRBD2 identical over 11 bases. The V and J ends lost 5 bases and 4 bases, in that order; junction bases with no gene match: 4. The CDR3 length is 15 residues. The CDR3: CASSLSGRVYNEQFF. The CDR3 DNA is TGTGCCAGCAGTCTTAGCGGGAGGGTTTACAATGAGCAGTTCTTC.

This chain links TRBV7-6 with TRBJ1-1, with TRBD1 identical over 11 bases. The CDR3 loop spans 16 amino acids. J lost 4 bases, V lost 1 base, and 5 bases had no gene match. Germline V gene data show CDR1 as SGHVS and CDR2 as FNYEAQ. Here the CDR3 DNA reads TGTGCCAGCAGCTTAGGAATGGGACAGGGGGGCACTGAAGCTTTCTTT. Residues: CASSLGMGQGGTEAFF. The variable domain in full, completed from reference TRBV7-6 and TRBJ1-1, reads GAGVSQSPRYKVTKRGQDVALRCDPISGHVSLYWYRQALGQGPEFLTYFNYEAQQDKSGLPNDRFSAERPEGSISTLTIQRTEQRDSAMYRCASSLGMGQGGTEAFFGQGTRLTVV.

This clonotype showed up just a few times. The V gene is TRBV7-2, the J gene TRBJ2-7, with TRBD1 as a possible D gene (6 bases). Trimming took 5 bases from V and 12 from J, leaving 17 bases between them. This CDR3 contains 12 residues. Germline V gene sequence: CDR1 SGHTA, CDR2 FQGNSA. CDR3 nucleotides: TGTGCCAGCAGCCCCTCGGACAGCAAGGGGTACTTC. This translates into CASSPSDSKGYF.

J is TRBJ2-2 and V is TRBV10-1; weak D call: TRBD2 (5 bases). Germline V gives CDR1 WNHNN, CDR2 SYGVQD (reference sequence). There are 15 residues in the CDR3. Trimming left V 7 bases short and J 1 base short, with 13 bases between. This chain's CDR3 is CASTGSELNTGELFF. Written as DNA, the CDR3 is TGCGCCAGCACCGGTAGCGAACTGAACACCGGGGAGCTGTTTTTT.

The chain recombines TRBV19 with TRBJ1-1; D might be TRBD1 (5 bases). The CDR3 is made up of 16 amino acids. With 7 bases removed from V and 1 base from J, the gap between germline ends came to 19 bases. Germline CDR1 LNHDA, CDR2 SQIVND (reference sequence). Here the CDR3 DNA reads TGTGCCAGTACCAACCCCTTCGACAGAAGGAACACTGAAGCTTTCTTT. It specifies CASTNPFDRRNTEAFF.

The rearrangement links TRBV4-3 to TRBJ2-7; D unresolved. With 4 bases removed from V and 6 bases from J, the gap between germline ends came to 16 bases. The CDR3 extends over 14 amino acids. Germline lookup yields CDR1 LGHNA and CDR2 YSLEER. This CDR3 is CASSPTRARTEQYF. CDR3 DNA sequence: TGCGCCAGCAGCCCGACTCGCGCCAGGACCGAGCAGTACTTC.